The 28 T cell receptor beta chains in this list originate from one sample, sequenced in a study of CD8+ T cells in alopecia areata (dated by TCRdb to the late 2010s). Receptor amplification or capture employed the immunoSEQ multiplex PCR assay. To provide template for TCR sequencing, every sample had RNA extracted and reverse transcribed into cDNA. The source is immuneACCESS, and TCRdb retained only in-frame sequences with V and J called. Part of the clones is not carried over; for the studies checked, unresolved V genes explain less than half of this, and the remainder is unexplained. The sample table contains around 100,000 clones; only one count was recorded for just over 85% of them. The ten largest clonotypes hold around 10% of the sample. Sample treatment or condition, as interpreted from the label and publication: oral pan-JAK inhibitor, 5-10 mg twice daily. The starting material was CD8+ T cells sorted from blood, obtained at approximately week 30, from a patient treated with tofacitinib. The receptors here all came from a human donor with alopecia areata.

The chain recombines TRBV7-6 with TRBJ2-1; 10 bases are shared with TRBD2. In germline, CDR1 is SGHVS, CDR2 FNYEAQ. The CDR3 loop spans 16 amino acids. V lost 2 bases to trimming and J lost 10 bases; unmatched junction nucleotides: 11. The CDR3 sequence is CASSLYSLAGDYEQFF. DNA of the CDR3: TGTGCCAGCAGCTTATACTCGCTAGCGGGAGATTACGAGCAGTTCTTC.

V usage is TRBV28 and J usage is TRBJ1-1, with D hard to call. V shed 1 base and J shed 6 bases, with 3 bases lying between them. Germline CDR1 MDHEN, CDR2 SYDVKM. The CDR3 runs 11 residues. This chain's CDR3 is CASSLFPEAFF. The CDR3 DNA follows: TGTGCCAGCAGTTTATTCCCTGAAGCTTTCTTT.

V and J are TRBV29-1 and TRBJ1-5; weak D call: TRBD1 (6 bases). Per the germline V gene, CDR1 is SQVTM and CDR2 is ANQGSEA. The length of the CDR3 is 13 residues. The ends were cut back, 4 bases at V and 7 bases at J, with 14 bases in the middle. CDR3 sequence reads: CSVGQDSNQPQHF. Here the CDR3 DNA reads TGCAGCGTTGGACAGGATAGTAACCAGCCCCAGCATTTT.

The chain joins TRBV6-4 to TRBJ2-7; D not resolved. This CDR3 region has 11 residues. V lost 6 bases and J lost 3, with 6 bases in between. The germline gives CDR1 MRHNA, CDR2 SNTAGT. CDR3 DNA sequence: TGTGCCAGCAGAGTATACTACGAGCAGTACTTC. Its protein product is CASRVYYEQYF.

The V and J genes are TRBV29-1 and TRBJ2-5, with 7 bases lining up with TRBD1. Germline-derived CDR1 and CDR2 are SQVTM and ANQGSEA. The CDR3 spans 14 residues. V dropped 2 bases and J dropped 0; count of bases not matched to a gene: 3. This CDR3 reads CSVESDRYQETQYF. The CDR3 DNA follows: TGCAGCGTTGAATCGGACAGGTACCAAGAGACCCAGTACTTC.

CDR3 loop: CASWSDYPGELFF. The CDR3 DNA sequence: TGTGCCAGCTGGTCAGATTACCCCGGGGAGCTGTTTTTT. V gene TRBV2 combines with J gene TRBJ2-2; no clear D gene. CDR3 size: 13 residues. Germline V lookup: CDR1 SNHLY, CDR2 FYNNEI. V lost 8 bases and J 6 bases, leaving 13 bases between the germline ends. Using reference TRBV2 and TRBJ2-2 for the parts outside the CDR3, the full variable domain is EPEVTQTPSHQVTQMGQEVILRCVPISNHLYFYWYRQILGQKVEFLVSFYNNEISEKSEIFDDQFSVERPDGSNFTLKIRSTKLEDSAMYFCASWSDYPGELFFGEGSRLTVL.

The sample holds one count of this clone. The chain is built from TRBV27 and TRBJ2-2; TRBD2 matches 8 bases. J lost 4 bases, V lost 0 bases, and 7 bases had no gene match. The CDR3 is 17 residues long. Germline CDR1 is MNHEY and CDR2 is SMNVEV (reference sequence). CDR3 bases: TGTGCCAGCAGTTTATCTCTCCGGCTAGCGGGCACCGGGGAGCTGTTTTTT. It codes for CASSLSLRLAGTGELFF.

The V and J genes are TRBV29-1 and TRBJ2-7; D is undetermined. V lost 4 bases, J lost 0 bases, and 13 bases lay in between. From germline, CDR1 is SQVTM and CDR2 ANQGSEA. The CDR3 contains 14 residues. This CDR3 is CSVVTPTSSYEQYF. As DNA, the CDR3 is TGCAGCGTTGTGACTCCTACAAGCTCCTACGAGCAGTACTTC.

V is TRBV27 and J is TRBJ2-1; D ambiguous. The CDR3 consists of 14 residues. V was pared by 4 bases and J by 0 bases, with 7 bases between. Looked up from germline, CDR1 is MNHEY and CDR2 is SMNVEV (reference sequence). The CDR3 nucleotides read TGTGCCAGCAGTTCACTGAGCTCCTACAATGAGCAGTTCTTC. It encodes CASSSLSSYNEQFF.

The chain uses TRBV29-1 and TRBJ2-1; D gene ambiguous. The CDR3 has 10 residues. Per germline, CDR1 SQVTM and CDR2 ANQGSEA. V lost 6 bases and J lost 4, with 4 bases in between. The CDR3 bases are TGCAGCGTCCTTTACAATGAGCAGTTCTTC. It is translated as CSVLYNEQFF.

The sample holds a few counts of this clone. The chain combines TRBV6-7 with TRBJ2-1, with D possibly matching TRBD1 (6 bases). TRBV6-7 is recorded as an ORF, its role being uncertain. V was trimmed by 4 bases and J by 12 bases, leaving 13 bases between them. The CDR3 spans 12 residues. The DNA of the CDR3 is TGTGCCAGCAGTTCTGGACAGCGTGGGCAGTTCTTC. This gives the protein CASSSGQRGQFF.

The V gene is TRBV29-1, the J gene TRBJ2-7; no reliable D call. Germline-derived CDR1 and CDR2 are SQVTM and ANQGSEA. The V and J ends lost 1 base and 3 bases respectively, with 10 bases between them. There are 13 residues in the CDR3. The CDR3, as DNA: TGCAGCGTTGAAGGAGTAGATAGCTACGAGCAGTACTTC. It translates to CSVEGVDSYEQYF.

J is TRBJ2-3 and V is TRBV7-3; tentative D call: TRBD1 (6 bases). With 5 bases removed from V and 4 bases from J, the gap between germline ends came to 13 bases. The length of the CDR3 is 14 residues. The germline CDR1 and CDR2 sequences are SGHTA and FQGTGA. Here the CDR3 DNA reads TGTGCCAGCAGCCCATGGGACACCTCAGATACGCAGTATTTT. Translating gives CASSPWDTSDTQYF.

The rearrangement uses TRBV9 and TRBJ1-3; weak D call: TRBD1 (6 bases). The CDR3 length is 13 residues. From germline, CDR1 is SGDLS and CDR2 YYNGEE. Trimming removed 7 bases at V and 0 bases at J, with 8 bases between. CDR3 sequence reads: CASQGRSGNTIYF. CDR3 nucleotide sequence: TGTGCCAGCCAGGGGCGCTCTGGAAACACCATATATTTT.

This chain joins TRBV5-6 and TRBJ2-1; 9 bases align to TRBD2. Germline CDR1 is SGHDT and CDR2 is YYEEEE. Trimming removed 6 bases from V and 2 bases from J; junction bases left unmatched: 9. This CDR3 is 16 amino acids long. In DNA, the CDR3 is TGTGCCAGCACCTGGGATAGCGGGGGACCCTACAATGAGCAGTTCTTC. Amino acid sequence: CASTWDSGGPYNEQFF.

The rearrangement uses TRBV27 and TRBJ1-1, with D possibly matching TRBD1 (5 bases). V was pared by 5 bases and J by 1 base, with 8 bases between. The CDR3 spans 13 residues. The germline V gene encodes CDR1 MNHEY and CDR2 SMNVEV (reference sequence). The CDR3 spells CASSGTPNTEAFF. CDR3 sequence (DNA): TGTGCCAGCAGTGGGACCCCGAACACTGAAGCTTTCTTT.

The chain carries TRBV5-4 and TRBJ2-1; 14 bases are a match to TRBD2. V was clipped by 4 bases and J by 9 bases; unmatched bases: 6. Germline V gene lookup returns CDR1 SGHNT and CDR2 YYREEE (reference sequence). The CDR3 is 15 amino acids. This CDR3 is CASSVTSGGATEQFF. CDR3 in DNA: TGTGCCAGCAGCGTGACTAGCGGGGGGGCCACTGAGCAGTTCTTC.

The chain is built from TRBV30 and TRBJ2-2; D may be TRBD2 (6 bases). The V gene lost 5 bases and the J gene lost 1 base, with 17 bases spanning the gap. Per the germline V gene, CDR1 is GTSNPN and CDR2 is SVGIG (reference sequence). This CDR3 is built from 16 residues. CDR3 amino acids: CAWLPPWRENTGELFF. CDR3 nucleotide sequence: TGTGCCTGGCTGCCCCCTTGGCGGGAGAACACCGGGGAGCTGTTTTTT.

V and J are TRBV6-1 and TRBJ2-1, with D possibly matching TRBD2 (6 bases). CDR3 length: 14 residues. The V gene lost 4 bases and the J gene lost 5 bases, with 12 bases spanning the gap. Germline V CDR1 and CDR2: MNHNS, SASEGT. This CDR3 is CASSGWGLDNEQFF. The CDR3 DNA follows: TGTGCCAGCAGTGGCTGGGGACTGGACAATGAGCAGTTCTTC.

Of note for this clone: Mismatch with germline at one junction end may stem from a read error. The rearrangement uses TRBV10-3 and TRBJ2-7, with D tentatively TRBD1 (5 bases). CDR3 length: 16 residues. Germline V gene data show CDR1 as ENHRY and CDR2 as SYGVKD. The CDR3 nucleotides are TGTGCCATCAGTGAGTCGGAAGAGACAGTATCCTACAAGCAGTACTTC. It encodes CAISESEETVSYKQYF.

The chain couples TRBV11-2 to TRBJ2-1; 11 nucleotides match TRBD2. The CDR3 runs to 19 residues. CDR1 is SGHAT, CDR2 FQNNGV, per germline. V lost 1 base to trimming and J lost 0 bases; unmatched junction nucleotides: 8. CDR3 DNA sequence: TGTGCCAGCAGCTTAGTGGGGACTAGCGGTAATAGCTCCTACAATGAGCAGTTCTTC. Its protein is CASSLVGTSGNSSYNEQFF.

The chain links TRBV11-2 to TRBJ2-4; possibly TRBD1 for D (6 bases). The CDR3 length is 13 residues. From germline, CDR1 is SGHAT and CDR2 FQNNGV. Trimming removed 1 base from V and 5 bases from J, with 6 bases in between. CDR3 in DNA: TGTGCCAGCAGCTTAGGGACAGAAAACATTCAGTACTTC. This translates into CASSLGTENIQYF.

In this sample, this clone turned up once. V and J are TRBV27 and TRBJ2-1; no reliable D call. The CDR3 covers 15 residues. CDR1 is MNHEY and CDR2 is SMNVEV in the germline V gene (reference sequence). V was clipped by 2 bases and J by 0 bases, with 8 bases between them. The CDR3 DNA reads as TGTGCCAGCAGTTTAGGGTCGAGCTCCTACAATGAGCAGTTCTTC. The encoded protein is CASSLGSSSYNEQFF.

This chain connects TRBV11-2 to TRBJ2-5, with 9 bases identical to TRBD1. V was pared by 1 base and J by 4 bases, with 7 bases of the junction left unmatched. This CDR3 spans 16 amino acids. The germline gives CDR1 SGHAT, CDR2 FQNNGV. The CDR3 DNA sequence: TGTGCCAGCAGCTTAGTAGGACAGGGGTTGTCAGAGACCCAGTACTTC. It specifies CASSLVGQGLSETQYF.

The rearrangement uses TRBV10-1 and TRBJ2-1; D uncertain. The CDR3 length is 12 residues. Trimming removed 3 bases from V and 4 bases from J, with 4 bases in between. Germline lookup yields CDR1 WNHNN and CDR2 SYGVQD (reference sequence). The CDR3 here is CASSDRYNEQFF. The CDR3 nucleotides are TGCGCCAGCAGTGACCGTTACAATGAGCAGTTCTTC.

The chain has TRBV30 and TRBJ2-1; D may be TRBD1 (7 bases). Germline loops: CDR1 GTSNPN, CDR2 SVGIG (reference sequence). The germline V and J ends were trimmed by 4 bases and 8 bases, with 18 bases remaining between them. The CDR3 runs 14 residues. The CDR3 DNA reads as TGTGCCTGGACAAGGAGGGACAGCGACGATGAGCAGTTCTTC. Translated, it gives CAWTRRDSDDEQFF. The whole variable domain, remainder taken from reference TRBV30 and TRBJ2-1, is SQTIHQWPATLVQPVGSPLSLECTVEGTSNPNLYWYRQAAGRGLQLLFYSVGIGQISSEVPQNLSASRPQDRQFILSSKKLLLSDSGFYLCAWTRRDSDDEQFFGPGTRLTVL.

The V and J genes are TRBV4-1 and TRBJ2-7; either TRBD1 or TRBD2 may fit D (5 bases each). Germline CDR1 reads MGHRA; CDR2 reads YSYEKL. The CDR3 extends over 15 amino acids. V lost 0 bases and J lost 6, with 15 bases in between. In DNA form, the CDR3 reads TGCGCCAGCAGCCAAGATTCACTAGGGACGAGCGAGCAGTACTTC. As protein: CASSQDSLGTSEQYF.

J is TRBJ1-1 and V is TRBV6-5; TRBD1 might be the D (6 bases). V was shortened by 3 bases and J by 9 bases, with 17 bases between the two germline ends. Germline CDR1 reads MNHEY; CDR2 reads SVGAGI. This CDR3 is built from 14 residues. CDR3 protein: CASSYLTGKEQAFF. CDR3 nucleotide sequence: TGTGCCAGCAGTTATCTGACAGGAAAGGAACAAGCTTTCTTT.